These 31 T cell receptor beta chains originate from one sample sequenced in a study of blood T cell repertoires in COVID-19. Repertoires were generated with immunoSEQ multiplex PCR, while TCRdb's copy carries only in-frame clones and drops some. The table lists 150,000 or so clones, over 70% of them singletons. The sample comprised peripheral blood. The source of these receptors is a woman aged 60-75 years with acute or convalescent COVID-19.

The chain recombines TRBV2 with TRBJ2-2; TRBD2 aligns across 10 bases. With 10 bases clipped from V and 5 bases from J, the junction kept 10 bases outside the gene matches. The CDR3 is 15 amino acids. Germline lookup yields CDR1 SNHLY and CDR2 FYNNEI. Written as DNA, the CDR3 is TGTGCCACCGCAGGACTAGCGGTGCCTACCGGGGAGCTGTTTTTT. It yields the protein CATAGLAVPTGELFF.

The V gene is TRBV7-2, the J gene TRBJ1-5; D gene uncertain. Germline V CDR1 and CDR2: SGHTA, FQGNSA. Trimming removed 4 bases from V and 6 bases from J, with 10 bases in between. This CDR3 region has 13 residues. The CDR3 region is CASSSGISQPQHF. In DNA form, the CDR3 reads TGTGCCAGCAGCTCCGGGATCTCTCAGCCCCAGCATTTT.

The rearrangement links TRBV7-2 to TRBJ2-3; tentatively, D is TRBD1 (6 bases). CDR3 size: 15 residues. CDR1 is SGHTA and CDR2 is FQGNSA in the germline V gene. V lost 1 base to trimming and J lost 4 bases, with 12 bases between them. The CDR3 reads CASSLELQGPDTQYF. CDR3 sequence (DNA): TGTGCCAGCAGCTTAGAACTACAGGGTCCAGATACGCAGTATTTT.

The chain couples TRBV2 to TRBJ1-5, with a possible D match to TRBD1 (6 bases). In germline, CDR1 is SNHLY, CDR2 FYNNEI. V lost 6 bases and J lost 1, with 7 bases in between. This CDR3 region has 13 residues. The CDR3 is CASSTGSNQPQHF. The CDR3 DNA reads TGTGCCAGCAGCACAGGGAGCAATCAGCCCCAGCATTTT.

This chain links TRBV11-3 with TRBJ2-1; possible D gene TRBD1, 5 bases. In germline, CDR1 is SGHNT, CDR2 YENEEA. Trimming pared 1 base from V and 5 bases from J, leaving 15 bases between. The CDR3 runs 16 residues. CDR3 in DNA: TGTGCCAGCAGCTTAGGGGTGGGGCAGGGCAACAATGAGCAGTTCTTC. This gives the protein CASSLGVGQGNNEQFF.

This sequence joins TRBV24-1 and TRBJ1-2; TRBD1 is a possible D gene (5 bases). The CDR3 sequence is 13 residues long. Germline-derived CDR1 and CDR2 are KGHDR and SFDVKD. The V end lost 4 bases, the J end lost 2 bases, and 7 bases lay between the germline ends. This CDR3 is CATSEAGNYGYTF. The CDR3 DNA reads TGTGCCACCAGTGAGGCAGGGAACTATGGCTACACCTTC.

V usage is TRBV9 and J usage is TRBJ2-1, with D tentatively TRBD2 (6 bases). CDR3 length: 15 amino acids. V lost 1 base to trimming and J lost 4 bases, with 12 bases between them. The germline CDR1 and CDR2 sequences are SGDLS and YYNGEE. The CDR3, as DNA: TGTGCCAGCAGCGTAACGGTCGGGGGTTACAATGAGCAGTTCTTC. Its protein product is CASSVTVGGYNEQFF.

The chain combines TRBV29-1 with TRBJ1-2; 9 nucleotides agree with TRBD1. In germline, CDR1 is SQVTM, CDR2 ANQGSEA. The V segment lost 4 bases and the J segment 4 bases; nucleotides outside the gene matches: 7. The CDR3 covers 14 residues. CDR3 DNA: TGCAGCGTTGCGGGGGACAGGGCGGGCTATGGCTACACCTTC. It translates to CSVAGDRAGYGYTF.

This chain joins TRBV19 and TRBJ1-5, with 9 bases lining up with TRBD1. This CDR3 has 13 residues. Unmatched junction bases numbered 4, after V lost 6 bases and J lost 7 bases. Germline CDR1 is LNHDA and CDR2 is SQIVND (reference sequence). CDR3 bases: TGTGCCAGTAGAGGACAGGGGATCCAGCCCCAGCATTTT. It yields the protein CASRGQGIQPQHF.

This clone has a single count. The chain is built from TRBV5-8 and TRBJ2-6, with TRBD1 matching 9 bases. The CDR3 is 17 amino acids. Germline CDR1 and CDR2: SGHTS and YDEGEE. J lost 5 bases, V lost 0 bases, and 6 bases had no gene match. This chain's CDR3 is CASSLGGTGLRANVLTF. In DNA, the CDR3 is TGTGCCAGCAGCTTGGGAGGGACAGGGCTAAGGGCCAACGTCCTGACTTTC.

J is TRBJ1-1 and V is TRBV18; D gene unclear. V lost 1 base and J 0 bases, leaving 12 bases between the germline ends. Germline V lookup: CDR1 KGHSH, CDR2 LQKENI. The CDR3 consists of 16 residues. CDR3 sequence reads: CASSPQERNMNTEAFF. CDR3 nucleotide sequence: TGTGCCAGCTCACCACAGGAGCGAAACATGAACACTGAAGCTTTCTTT.

J is TRBJ2-2 and V is TRBV5-1; 10 nucleotides align to TRBD2. V lost 3 bases, J lost 4 bases, and 6 bases stayed unmatched. The length of the CDR3 is 16 residues. The germline V gene encodes CDR1 SGHRS and CDR2 YFSETQ. This chain's CDR3 is CASSWGAGGITGELFF. For the CDR3, the DNA is TGCGCCAGCAGCTGGGGAGCGGGGGGGATCACCGGGGAGCTGTTTTTT. The complete variable domain, with remaining parts taken from reference TRBV5-1 and TRBJ2-2, reads KAGVTQTPRYLIKTRGQQVTLSCSPISGHRSVSWYQQTPGQGLQFLFEYFSETQRNKGNFPGRFSGRQFSNSRSEMNVSTLELGDSALYLCASSWGAGGITGELFFGEGSRLTVL.

The chain uses TRBV28 and TRBJ1-5; TRBD1 is a possible D gene (6 bases). There are 14 residues in the CDR3. V was shortened by 3 bases and J by 6 bases, with 12 bases between the two germline ends. The V gene's germline CDR1 is MDHEN and CDR2 SYDVKM. CDR3 loop: CASSFEAGVQPQHF. CDR3 coding DNA: TGTGCCAGCAGTTTCGAAGCAGGGGTTCAGCCCCAGCATTTT.

The chain links TRBV24-1 to TRBJ2-7; 10 bases match TRBD1. CDR1 is KGHDR, CDR2 SFDVKD, per germline. With 4 bases clipped from V and 6 bases from J, the junction kept 5 bases outside the gene matches. This CDR3 is built from 14 residues. CDR3 residues: CATSDPGQGPEQYF. The CDR3 DNA follows: TGTGCCACCAGTGACCCGGGACAGGGGCCCGAGCAGTACTTC.

In the case of this clone: Different DNA sequences within this sample yield the same CDR3. The chain combines TRBV4-3 with TRBJ1-1; no definite D call. Trimming took off 0 bases at V and 5 bases at J, with 7 bases between the two ends. Germline V gene lookup returns CDR1 LGHNA and CDR2 YSLEER. The CDR3 consists of 13 residues. Written as DNA, the CDR3 is TGCGCCAGCAGCCAAGATTCGGGGACTGAAGCTTTCTTT. Translating it yields CASSQDSGTEAFF.

The chain combines TRBV18 with TRBJ1-1; D uncertain. CDR3 size: 15 residues. In germline, CDR1 is KGHSH, CDR2 LQKENI. Trimming took 1 base from V and 3 from J, leaving 12 bases between them. The CDR3 is CASSPQMESYTEAFF. The CDR3 DNA is TGTGCCAGCTCACCACAAATGGAGAGTTACACTGAAGCTTTCTTT. Full variable domain (outside the CDR3, taken from reference TRBV18 and TRBJ1-1): NAGVMQNPRHLVRRRGQEARLRCSPMKGHSHVYWYRQLPEEGLKFMVYLQKENIIDESGMPKERFSAEFPKEGPSILRIQQVVRGDSAAYFCASSPQMESYTEAFFGQGTRLTVV.

The rearrangement uses TRBV6-2 or TRBV6-3 and TRBJ2-1, with TRBD1 matching over 8 bases. With V trimmed by 4 bases and J by 0 bases, 5 bases remained unmatched. The CDR3 has 16 residues. Per the germline V gene, CDR1 is MNHEY and CDR2 is SVGEGT. The chain's CDR3 is CASSSQGESSYNEQFF. The CDR3 bases are TGTGCCAGCAGTTCACAGGGGGAGAGCTCCTACAATGAGCAGTTCTTC.

This chain links TRBV3-1 (or the pseudogene TRBV3-2) with TRBJ2-7; a possible D gene is TRBD1 (5 bases). This CDR3 contains 11 residues. Trimming stripped 2 bases from V and 6 bases from J, with 5 bases between. The germline V gene has CDR1 LGHDT and CDR2 YNNKEL (reference sequence). The CDR3 coding sequence is TGTGCCAGCAGCCAAACAGGCGAGCAGTACTTC. Protein: CASSQTGEQYF.

V and J are TRBV30 and TRBJ1-1; D not resolved. With 3 bases removed from V and 3 bases from J, the gap between germline ends came to 17 bases. CDR1 and CDR2 (germline): GTSNPN, SVGIG (reference sequence). The CDR3 is 15 residues long. CDR3 sequence: CAWRAHSGMDTEAFF. The CDR3 DNA is TGTGCCTGGAGGGCACATTCGGGGATGGACACTGAAGCTTTCTTT.

The rearrangement uses TRBV28 and TRBJ1-4; tentatively, D is TRBD1 (5 bases). V lost 6 bases and J 8 bases, leaving 22 bases between the germline ends. The CDR3 has 16 residues. Germline values: CDR1 MDHEN, CDR2 SYDVKM. The CDR3 loop reads CASSDEAGREGEKLFF. In DNA, the CDR3 is TGTGCCAGCAGCGATGAGGCCGGCAGGGAGGGAGAAAAACTGTTTTTT.

The genes are TRBV19 and TRBJ1-4; D possibly corresponds to TRBD1 (6 bases). Germline loops: CDR1 LNHDA, CDR2 SQIVND (reference sequence). The CDR3 contains 14 residues. V lost 7 bases and J lost 7, with 16 bases in between. The CDR3 nucleotides are TGTGCCAGTAAGAAGGGGGATTTGGGTGAAAAACTGTTTTTT. Amino acids: CASKKGDLGEKLFF.

The chain carries TRBV4-1 and TRBJ1-4; the D gene is possibly TRBD1 (5 bases). Germline CDR1 is MGHRA and CDR2 is YSYEKL. Trimming took 1 base from V and 8 from J, leaving 14 bases between them. The CDR3 has 15 residues. CDR3 amino acids: CASSQVRQGTEKLFF. The CDR3 bases are TGCGCCAGCAGCCAAGTTCGGCAGGGTACAGAAAAACTGTTTTTT.

This clone has more than one count but fewer than ten. The genes are TRBV2 and TRBJ1-1; D ambiguous. Germline V gene sequence: CDR1 SNHLY, CDR2 FYNNEI. With 5 bases removed from V and 3 bases from J, the gap between germline ends came to 10 bases. This CDR3 has 13 amino acids. This CDR3 reads CASSLDGDTEAFF. The CDR3 nucleotides read TGTGCCAGCAGTTTAGACGGAGACACTGAAGCTTTCTTT.

The chain employs TRBV6-2 or TRBV6-3 and TRBJ1-1; TRBD1 is a possible D gene (5 bases). CDR1 is MNHEY and CDR2 is SVGEGT in the germline V gene. There are 14 residues in the CDR3. V lost 2 bases and J lost 5, with 12 bases in between. The CDR3 loop reads CASSYGQGGTEAFF. CDR3 nucleotides: TGTGCCAGCAGTTACGGGCAGGGTGGAACTGAAGCTTTCTTT.

The chain joins TRBV18 to TRBJ1-6; 9 bases are shared with TRBD1. Germline CDR1 is KGHSH and CDR2 is LQKENI. V trimming: 6 bases; J trimming: 11 bases; junction bases outside the gene matches: 5. The CDR3 is 13 amino acids. CDR3 DNA sequence: TGTGCCAGCTCCCCAGGACAGGGGCCACCCCTCCACTTT. It yields the protein CASSPGQGPPLHF.

The chain uses TRBV19 and TRBJ1-3; 7 nucleotides agree with TRBD1. Germline loops: CDR1 LNHDA, CDR2 SQIVND (reference sequence). V lost 1 base, J lost 4 bases, and 4 bases stayed unmatched. The CDR3 runs 15 residues. The CDR3, as DNA: TGTGCCAGTAGTATAGGACAGGGAGGAGGAAACACCATATATTTT. Translated: CASSIGQGGGNTIYF.

This chain joins TRBV11-2 and TRBJ1-2; perhaps TRBD1 as D (5 bases). The CDR3 has 14 amino acids. V was clipped by 3 bases and J by 3 bases, with 11 bases between them. Germline V CDR1 and CDR2: SGHAT, FQNNGV. Here the CDR3 reads CASSFDRGDYGYTF. The CDR3, as DNA: TGTGCCAGCAGCTTTGATAGGGGCGACTATGGCTACACCTTC.

This clone was detected a few times. The CDR3 is CASSVGGRGTDTQYF. CDR3 coding DNA: TGTGCCAGCAGCGTAGGAGGGAGGGGCACAGATACGCAGTATTTT. This chain uses TRBV9 with TRBJ2-3; 7 bases align to TRBD2. V lost 0 bases to trimming and J lost 1 base; unmatched junction nucleotides: 2. This CDR3 contains 15 residues. CDR1 and CDR2 (germline): SGDLS, YYNGEE.

The V gene is TRBV5-4, the J gene TRBJ1-1; TRBD1 matches 8 bases. Trimming at V came to 2 bases and at J to 5 bases, leaving 5 bases not matched to a gene. CDR1 and CDR2 from the germline V gene are SGHNT and YYREEE (reference sequence). The CDR3 is made up of 14 amino acids. The CDR3 region is CASSFRGRGTEAFF. CDR3 DNA sequence: TGTGCCAGCAGCTTCAGGGGGCGGGGGACTGAAGCTTTCTTT.

The chain has TRBV24-1 and TRBJ2-6, with TRBD1 matching 7 bases. J lost 2 bases, V lost 3 bases, and 6 bases had no gene match. The germline V gene has CDR1 KGHDR and CDR2 SFDVKD. CDR3 length: 17 residues. CDR3 sequence: CATSDPAGGAGANVLTF. The DNA for the CDR3 is TGTGCCACCAGTGATCCCGCAGGGGGTGCTGGGGCCAACGTCCTGACTTTC.

The gene calls are TRBV7-2 and TRBJ1-2, with 8 bases lining up with TRBD1. Trimming took 2 bases from V and 3 from J; bases not matched to a gene: 5. Germline V CDR1 and CDR2: SGHTA, FQGNSA. This CDR3 is 15 amino acids long. CDR3 coding DNA: TGTGCCAGCAGCTTAACAGGGGGTTCGGACTATGGCTACACCTTC. Amino acids: CASSLTGGSDYGYTF.